What follows are 18 T cell receptor beta chains derived from one specimen sequenced in a study of blood T cell repertoires in COVID-19. Assay: immunoSEQ multiplex PCR; the TCRdb copy retains only in-frame clones and omits some. The sample includes around 700,000 clones, 85% to 90% of them seen just once. Sequencing input: peripheral blood. Source of these receptors: a woman between 18 and 30 years old with acute or convalescent COVID-19.

The chain links TRBV6-4 to TRBJ2-2; a possible D gene is TRBD1 (6 bases). The V end lost 4 bases, the J end lost 2 bases, and 17 bases lay between the germline ends. This CDR3 spans 17 amino acids. Germline loops: CDR1 MRHNA, CDR2 SNTAGT. The CDR3 sequence is CASSAIPRGANTGELFF. The CDR3 DNA reads TGTGCCAGCAGTGCTATACCCAGGGGTGCTAACACCGGGGAGCTGTTTTTT.

The chain carries TRBV5-1 and TRBJ2-7; perhaps TRBD2 as D (5 bases). V gave up 2 bases and J gave up 5 bases, with 17 bases separating them. CDR3 size: 15 residues. In germline, CDR1 is SGHRS, CDR2 YFSETQ. CDR3 coding DNA: TGCGCCAGCAGCTTAGCGGCAGTTAATACCCACGAGCAGTACTTC. It yields the protein CASSLAAVNTHEQYF.

This chain joins TRBV6-1 and TRBJ1-1; possible D gene TRBD1, 5 bases. Trimming took off 7 bases at V and 0 bases at J, with 15 bases between the two ends. The CDR3 is made up of 15 amino acids. CDR1 and CDR2 (germline): MNHNS, SASEGT. The CDR3 DNA sequence: TGTGCCAGCACCAGCAACCCGACAGTGAACACTGAAGCTTTCTTT. This sequence encodes CASTSNPTVNTEAFF.

The chain links TRBV7-2 to TRBJ2-1; perhaps TRBD1 as D (7 bases). CDR3 length equals 16 residues. V was shortened by 8 bases and J by 0 bases, with 17 bases between the two germline ends. In germline, CDR1 is SGHTA, CDR2 FQGNSA. The CDR3 nucleotides are TGTGCCAGCCTCCACCAGGGGGGCTACTCCTACAATGAGCAGTTCTTC. It yields the protein CASLHQGGYSYNEQFF.

The V gene is TRBV7-2, the J gene TRBJ2-2, with D maybe TRBD1 (6 bases). This CDR3 contains 15 residues. Trimming cost V 5 bases and J 5 bases, with 15 bases left between them. Germline assignment: CDR1 SGHTA and CDR2 FQGNSA. CDR3 in DNA: TGTGCCAGCAGCCTACAGGGAAAGCGAACCGGGGAGCTGTTTTTT. This sequence encodes CASSLQGKRTGELFF.

V gene TRBV5-3 combines with J gene TRBJ1-2; 9 bases align to TRBD1. TRBV5-3 is flagged as an ORF with uncertain function. The CDR3 extends over 18 amino acids. Germline trimming cut 4 bases from V and 4 bases from J; bases unmatched to any gene: 17. The DNA of the CDR3 is TGTGCCAGAAGCCCACATCCCGGGACAGGGAAGAGAAGCTATGGCTACACCTTC. Amino acid sequence: CARSPHPGTGKRSYGYTF.

The chain couples TRBV6-6 to TRBJ1-1, with TRBD1 as a possible D gene (5 bases). V gave up 7 bases and J gave up 4 bases, with 22 bases separating them. From germline, CDR1 is MNHNY and CDR2 SVGAGI (reference sequence). CDR3 length: 16 residues. This CDR3 reads CASITNYPGFGTEAFF. Here the CDR3 DNA reads TGTGCCAGCATTACCAACTACCCAGGGTTTGGCACTGAAGCTTTCTTT.

The chain employs TRBV11-2 and TRBJ1-6; the D is unclear. The CDR3 contains 17 residues. Germline lookup yields CDR1 SGHAT and CDR2 FQNNGV. V lost 4 bases, J lost 3 bases, and 16 bases lay in between. The CDR3 region has the DNA TGTGCCAGCAGCTACCGGGAGCCACTTGGCTATAATTCACCCCTCCACTTT. It yields the protein CASSYREPLGYNSPLHF.

The gene calls are TRBV4-3 and TRBJ1-1, with D tentatively TRBD1 (6 bases). CDR1 and CDR2 from the germline V gene are LGHNA and YSLEER. The CDR3 is made up of 15 amino acids. V lost 4 bases and J 3 bases, leaving 15 bases between the germline ends. The CDR3 region has the DNA TGCGCCAGCAGCCCGTACAGGGCGGCCGACACTGAAGCTTTCTTT. Amino acid sequence: CASSPYRAADTEAFF.

The chain couples TRBV24-1 to TRBJ1-2; possible D gene TRBD1, 6 bases. Germline V CDR1 and CDR2: KGHDR, SFDVKD. This CDR3 is built from 17 residues. V lost 4 bases and J 0 bases, leaving 17 bases between the germline ends. CDR3 sequence (DNA): TGTGCCACCAGTGACTCTACAGGGAGGGTAGCTAACTATGGCTACACCTTC. Amino acids: CATSDSTGRVANYGYTF.

The chain couples TRBV5-6 to TRBJ1-4; D is perhaps TRBD1 (5 bases). Trimming removed 0 bases from V and 7 bases from J, with 13 bases in between. The CDR3 extends over 15 amino acids. Germline V CDR1 and CDR2: SGHDT, YYEEEE. The CDR3, as DNA: TGTGCCAGCAGCTTGGGACCGGTGGGGGGTGAAAAACTGTTTTTT. Translation: CASSLGPVGGEKLFF. The full variable domain, in which reference TRBV5-6 and TRBJ1-4 provide the parts outside the CDR3, is DAGVTQSPTHLIKTRGQQVTLRCSPKSGHDTVSWYQQALGQGPQFIFQYYEEEERQRGNFPDRFSGHQFPNYSSELNVNALLLGDSALYLCASSLGPVGGEKLFFGSGTQLSVL.

V usage is TRBV28 and J usage is TRBJ2-1, with D tentatively TRBD1 (6 bases). CDR3 length: 13 residues. Per germline, CDR1 MDHEN and CDR2 SYDVKM. Deletions cut 10 bases from V and 0 bases from J, with 10 bases between. The CDR3 is CATRDISYNEQFF. The DNA of the CDR3 is TGTGCCACACGGGACATCTCCTACAATGAGCAGTTCTTC.

The chain recombines TRBV29-1 with TRBJ1-4; D is unclear. This CDR3 contains 13 residues. Germline V gives CDR1 SQVTM, CDR2 ANQGSEA. V lost 7 bases to trimming and J lost 3 bases, with 12 bases between them. The CDR3 nucleotides are TGCAGCGCCTCGACACCTCCTAATGAAAAACTGTTTTTT. This gives the protein CSASTPPNEKLFF. Supplemented by reference TRBV29-1 and TRBJ1-4, the full variable domain reads SAVISQKPSRDICQRGTSLTIQCQVDSQVTMMFWYRQQPGQSLTLIATANQGSEATYESGFVIDKFPISRPNLTFSTLTVSNMSPEDSSIYLCSASTPPNEKLFFGSGTQLSVL.

The rearrangement joins TRBV4-1 to TRBJ2-7, with 8 positions matching TRBD1. After removal of 1 base from V and 7 bases from J, the junction contained 6 bases not matched to a gene. Germline V gives CDR1 MGHRA, CDR2 YSYEKL. The CDR3 has 14 amino acids. The CDR3 protein is CASSQAQGAREQYF. As DNA, the CDR3 is TGCGCCAGCAGCCAAGCTCAGGGGGCGAGGGAGCAGTACTTC.

J is TRBJ2-2 and V is TRBV7-8; 9 bases align to TRBD2. The CDR3 has 17 amino acids. J gave up 3 bases and V 1 base, and 6 bases lay outside the gene matches. Germline lookup yields CDR1 SGHVS and CDR2 FQNEAQ. The CDR3 nucleotides are TGTGCCAGCAGCTTAGTTGTGGCGGGGGGGTACACCGGGGAGCTGTTTTTT. Protein product: CASSLVVAGGYTGELFF.

The rearrangement uses TRBV6-6 and TRBJ2-7, with D possibly being TRBD1 (6 bases). The CDR3 is 13 residues long. Trimming took off 9 bases at V and 2 bases at J, with 14 bases between the two ends. Per germline, CDR1 MNHNY and CDR2 SVGAGI (reference sequence). CDR3 residues: CASESGQTYEQYF. CDR3 sequence (DNA): TGTGCCAGTGAGTCAGGACAGACCTACGAGCAGTACTTC.

The chain carries TRBV28 and TRBJ1-4; TRBD1 might be the D (5 bases). Germline V lookup: CDR1 MDHEN, CDR2 SYDVKM. The V end lost 3 bases, the J end lost 6 bases, and 17 bases lay between the germline ends. The CDR3 extends over 16 amino acids. The CDR3 sequence: CASSFPSRGFYEKLFF. The DNA for the CDR3 is TGTGCCAGCAGTTTTCCGTCGCGGGGGTTTTATGAAAAACTGTTTTTT.

The chain employs TRBV18 and TRBJ2-1; perhaps TRBD2 as D (6 bases). Between the trimmed V and J ends, which lost 4 bases and 0 bases, there was a span of 16 bases. The CDR3 loop spans 17 amino acids. Looked up from germline, CDR1 is KGHSH and CDR2 is LQKENI. This CDR3 reads CASSRTGLSPSYNEQFF. CDR3 DNA sequence: TGTGCCAGCTCACGAACGGGACTGAGCCCCTCCTACAATGAGCAGTTCTTC.